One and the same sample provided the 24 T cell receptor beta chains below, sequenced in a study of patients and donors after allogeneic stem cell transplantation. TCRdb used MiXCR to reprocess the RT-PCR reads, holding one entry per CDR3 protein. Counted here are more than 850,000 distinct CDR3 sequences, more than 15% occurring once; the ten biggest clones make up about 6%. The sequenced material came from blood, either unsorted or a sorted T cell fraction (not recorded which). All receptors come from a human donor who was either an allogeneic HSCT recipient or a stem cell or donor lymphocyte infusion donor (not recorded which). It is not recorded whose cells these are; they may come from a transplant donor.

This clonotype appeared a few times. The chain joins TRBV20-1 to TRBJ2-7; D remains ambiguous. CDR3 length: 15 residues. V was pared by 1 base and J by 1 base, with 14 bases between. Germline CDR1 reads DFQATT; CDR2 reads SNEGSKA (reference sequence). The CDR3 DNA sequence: TGCAGTGCTAGAGCCCCTCAATTGAATTCCTACGAGCAGTACTTC. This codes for CSARAPQLNSYEQYF.

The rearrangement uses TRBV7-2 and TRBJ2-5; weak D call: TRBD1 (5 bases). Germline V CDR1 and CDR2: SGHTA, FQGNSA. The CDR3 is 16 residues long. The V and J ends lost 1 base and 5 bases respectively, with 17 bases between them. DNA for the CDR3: TGTGCCAGCAGCTTAGGGGCAGGGAATTTTCGGGAGACCCAGTACTTC. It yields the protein CASSLGAGNFRETQYF.

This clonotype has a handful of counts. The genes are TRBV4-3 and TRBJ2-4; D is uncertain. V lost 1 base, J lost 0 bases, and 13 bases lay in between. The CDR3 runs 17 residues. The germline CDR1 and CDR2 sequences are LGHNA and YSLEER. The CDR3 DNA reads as TGCGCCAGCAGCCAAGGGGCACAATCATTAGCCAAAAACATTCAGTACTTC. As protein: CASSQGAQSLAKNIQYF.

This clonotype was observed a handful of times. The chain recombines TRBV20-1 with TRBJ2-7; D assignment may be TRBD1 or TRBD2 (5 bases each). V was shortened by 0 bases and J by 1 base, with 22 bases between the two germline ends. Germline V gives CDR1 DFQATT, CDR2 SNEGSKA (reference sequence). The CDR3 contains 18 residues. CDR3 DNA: TGCAGTGCTAGAGAGGGCGCCAAGTCGCCGGGACCATCCTACGAGCAGTACTTC. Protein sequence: CSAREGAKSPGPSYEQYF.

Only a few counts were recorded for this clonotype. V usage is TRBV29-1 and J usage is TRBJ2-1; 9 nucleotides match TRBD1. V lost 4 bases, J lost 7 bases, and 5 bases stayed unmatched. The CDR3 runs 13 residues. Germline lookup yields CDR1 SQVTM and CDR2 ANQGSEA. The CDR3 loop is CSVVGQGGNEQFF. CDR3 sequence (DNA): TGCAGCGTTGTGGGACAGGGCGGAAATGAGCAGTTCTTC.

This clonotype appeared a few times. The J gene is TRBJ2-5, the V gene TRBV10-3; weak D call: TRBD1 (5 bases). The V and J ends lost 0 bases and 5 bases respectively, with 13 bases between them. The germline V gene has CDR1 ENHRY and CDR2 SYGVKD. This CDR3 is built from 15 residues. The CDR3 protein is CAISESDPGKETQYF. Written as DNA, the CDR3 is TGTGCCATCAGTGAGTCGGATCCAGGGAAGGAGACCCAGTACTTC.

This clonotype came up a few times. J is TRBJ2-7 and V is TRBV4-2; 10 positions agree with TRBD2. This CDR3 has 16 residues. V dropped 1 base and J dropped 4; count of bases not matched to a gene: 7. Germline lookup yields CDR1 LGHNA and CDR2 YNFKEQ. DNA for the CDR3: TGTGCCAGCAGCCAAGCCCCGGGACTAGCGAGTTACGAGCAGTACTTC. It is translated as CASSQAPGLASYEQYF.

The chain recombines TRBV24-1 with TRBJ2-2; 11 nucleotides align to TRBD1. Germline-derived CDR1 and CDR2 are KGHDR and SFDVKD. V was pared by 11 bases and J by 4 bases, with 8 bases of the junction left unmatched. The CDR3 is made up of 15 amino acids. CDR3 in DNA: TGTGCCATGGGGTGGGGACAGGGGGTCACCGGGGAGCTGTTTTTT. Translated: CAMGWGQGVTGELFF.

CDR3 sequence (DNA): TGTGCCAGCAGACAGACAATTCAAGAGACCCAGTACTTC. Its translation is CASRQTIQETQYF. This sequence joins TRBV12-3 or TRBV12-4 and TRBJ2-5, with unresolved D. The CDR3 is 13 residues long. V was trimmed by 6 bases and J by 2 bases, leaving 10 bases between them.

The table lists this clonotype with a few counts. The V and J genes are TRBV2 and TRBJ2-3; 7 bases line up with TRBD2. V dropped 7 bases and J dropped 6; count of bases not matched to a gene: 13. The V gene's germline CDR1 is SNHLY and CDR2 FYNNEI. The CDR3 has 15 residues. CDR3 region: CASKGSGIDGDTQYF. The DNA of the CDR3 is TGTGCCAGCAAAGGGAGCGGGATAGACGGGGATACGCAGTATTTT.

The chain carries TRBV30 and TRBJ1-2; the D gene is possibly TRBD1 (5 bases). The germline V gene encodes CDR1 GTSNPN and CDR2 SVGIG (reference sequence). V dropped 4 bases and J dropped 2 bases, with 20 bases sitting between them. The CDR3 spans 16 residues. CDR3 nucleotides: TGTGCCTGGACTCCCCTTGCGAGGGGAGGAAACTATGGCTACACCTTC. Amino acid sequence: CAWTPLARGGNYGYTF.

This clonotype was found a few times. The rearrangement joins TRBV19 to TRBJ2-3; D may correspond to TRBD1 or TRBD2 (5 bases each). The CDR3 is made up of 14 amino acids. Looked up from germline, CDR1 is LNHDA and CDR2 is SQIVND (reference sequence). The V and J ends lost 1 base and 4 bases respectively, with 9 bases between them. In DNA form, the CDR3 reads TGTGCCAGTAGTATAGGCCTGGGGGCAGATACGCAGTATTTT. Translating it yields CASSIGLGADTQYF.

CDR3 nucleotides: TGTGCCAGCAGGCCCTTTAGGGACTTTAACGTCCTGACTTTC. As protein: CASRPFRDFNVLTF. The rearrangement joins TRBV6-1 to TRBJ2-6; TRBD2 is a possible D gene (6 bases). Germline V gene lookup returns CDR1 MNHNS and CDR2 SASEGT. Trimming left V 6 bases short and J 10 bases short, with 16 bases between. This CDR3 has 14 amino acids.

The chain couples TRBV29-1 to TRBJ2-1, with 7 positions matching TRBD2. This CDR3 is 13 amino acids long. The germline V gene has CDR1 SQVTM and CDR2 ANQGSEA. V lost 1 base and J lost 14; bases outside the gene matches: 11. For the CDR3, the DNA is TGCAGCGTTGAAGGCCGGGGGAGACTAGCCAAGTTCTTC. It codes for CSVEGRGRLAKFF.

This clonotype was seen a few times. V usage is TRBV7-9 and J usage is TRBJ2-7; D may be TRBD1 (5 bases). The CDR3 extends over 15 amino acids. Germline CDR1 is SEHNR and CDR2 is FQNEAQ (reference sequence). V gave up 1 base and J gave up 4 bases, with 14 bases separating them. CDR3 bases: TGTGCCAGCAGCTTAGGGCAGGGTTCGAGGTACGAGCAGTACTTC. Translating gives CASSLGQGSRYEQYF.

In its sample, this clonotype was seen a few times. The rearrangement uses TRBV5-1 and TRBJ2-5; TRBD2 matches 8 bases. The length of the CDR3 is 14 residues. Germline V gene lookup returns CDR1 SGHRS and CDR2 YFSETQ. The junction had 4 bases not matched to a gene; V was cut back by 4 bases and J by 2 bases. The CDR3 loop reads CASSIAGKQETQYF. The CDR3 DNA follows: TGCGCCAGCAGCATAGCGGGGAAACAAGAGACCCAGTACTTC.

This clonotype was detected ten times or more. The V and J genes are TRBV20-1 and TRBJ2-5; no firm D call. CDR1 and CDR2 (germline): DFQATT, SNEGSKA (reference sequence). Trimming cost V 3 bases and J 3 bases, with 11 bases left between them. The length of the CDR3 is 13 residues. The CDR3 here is CSASLGREETQYF. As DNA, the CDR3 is TGCAGTGCTAGTCTAGGAAGGGAAGAGACCCAGTACTTC.

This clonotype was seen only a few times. This CDR3 is CASSPPTSENTGELFF. The DNA of the CDR3 is TGTGCCAGCTCACCACCGACTAGCGAGAACACCGGGGAGCTGTTTTTT. V is TRBV18 and J is TRBJ2-2, with 8 positions matching TRBD2. CDR1 is KGHSH, CDR2 LQKENI, per germline. J lost 1 base, V lost 0 bases, and 1 base had no gene match. The CDR3 sequence is 16 residues long.

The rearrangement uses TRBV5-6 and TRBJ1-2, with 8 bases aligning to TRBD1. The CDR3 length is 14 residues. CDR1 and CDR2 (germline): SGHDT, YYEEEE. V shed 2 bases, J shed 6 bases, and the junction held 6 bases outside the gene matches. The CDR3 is CASSFMTGVHGYTF. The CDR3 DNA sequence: TGTGCCAGCAGCTTCATGACAGGGGTCCATGGCTACACCTTC.

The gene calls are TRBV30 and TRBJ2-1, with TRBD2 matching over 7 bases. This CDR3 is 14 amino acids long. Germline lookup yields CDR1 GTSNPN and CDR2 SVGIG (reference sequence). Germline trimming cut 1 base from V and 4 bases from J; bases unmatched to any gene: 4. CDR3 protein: CAWSGLADYNEQFF. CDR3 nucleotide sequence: TGTGCCTGGAGTGGGCTAGCGGATTACAATGAGCAGTTCTTC. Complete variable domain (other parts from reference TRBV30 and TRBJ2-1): SQTIHQWPATLVQPVGSPLSLECTVEGTSNPNLYWYRQAAGRGLQLLFYSVGIGQISSEVPQNLSASRPQDRQFILSSKKLLLSDSGFYLCAWSGLADYNEQFFGPGTRLTVL.

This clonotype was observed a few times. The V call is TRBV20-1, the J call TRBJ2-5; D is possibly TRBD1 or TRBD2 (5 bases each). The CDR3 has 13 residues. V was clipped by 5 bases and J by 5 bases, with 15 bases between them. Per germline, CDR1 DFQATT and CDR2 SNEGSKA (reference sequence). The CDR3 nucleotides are TGCAGTGCTTACAAAGGGACGGTGGAGACCCAGTACTTC. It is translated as CSAYKGTVETQYF.

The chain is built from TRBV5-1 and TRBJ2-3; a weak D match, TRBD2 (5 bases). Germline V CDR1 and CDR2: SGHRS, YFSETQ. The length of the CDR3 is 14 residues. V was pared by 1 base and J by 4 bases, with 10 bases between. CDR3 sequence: CASSLPGKADTQYF. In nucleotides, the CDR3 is TGCGCCAGCAGCTTGCCGGGGAAGGCAGATACGCAGTATTTT. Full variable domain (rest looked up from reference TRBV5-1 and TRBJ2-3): KAGVTQTPRYLIKTRGQQVTLSCSPISGHRSVSWYQQTPGQGLQFLFEYFSETQRNKGNFPGRFSGRQFSNSRSEMNVSTLELGDSALYLCASSLPGKADTQYFGPGTRLTVL.

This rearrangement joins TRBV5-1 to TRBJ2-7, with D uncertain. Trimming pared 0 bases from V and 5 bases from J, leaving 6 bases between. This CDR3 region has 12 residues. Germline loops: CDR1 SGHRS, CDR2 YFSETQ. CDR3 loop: CASSLAGHEQYF. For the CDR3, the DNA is TGCGCCAGCAGCTTGGCGGGCCACGAGCAGTACTTC.

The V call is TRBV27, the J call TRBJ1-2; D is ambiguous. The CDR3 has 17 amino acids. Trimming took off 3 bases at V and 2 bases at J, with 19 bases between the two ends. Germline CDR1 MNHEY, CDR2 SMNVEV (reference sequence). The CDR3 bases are TGTGCCAGCAGTTTTGTTCCCCCTCCGGCAGAAAACTATGGCTACACCTTC. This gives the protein CASSFVPPPAENYGYTF.